This T cell receptor beta chain was recorded in a study of cytomegalovirus exposure and HLA in healthy donors. Study-wide background: Previous work identified 100 million or so unique TCR beta sequences from about 179 million T cells.

This CDR3 contains 15 residues. Trimming removed 0 bases from V and 4 bases from J, with 13 bases in between. Germline values: CDR1 KGHSH, CDR2 LQKENI. Researchers ran the PCR with 60 Vbeta and 13 Jbeta primers. Method: immunoSEQ multiplex PCR; TCRdb's copy keeps in-frame clones and lacks some. The sample has 80,000 to 130,000 clones, around three quarters seen once. Details on this clone: Its cognate antigen is unknown.

Notes on the study in general: Several V segments, TRBV6-2 and TRBV6-3 among them, could not be told apart and were dropped. In a later analysis, HLA-associated beta chains showed higher expansion and lower generation probabilities than comparable chains.

The sequence derives from a woman between 50 and 59 years old in good health and CMV-seropositive. The V call is TRBV18, the J call TRBJ2-7; D may be TRBD1 (5 bases). Sample: PBMCs. This chain's CDR3 is CASSPPVAGRYEQYF. CDR3 in DNA: TGTGCCAGCTCACCACCCGTGGCAGGGCGGTACGAGCAGTACTTC.